One and the same sample provided the 31 T cell receptor beta chains below, sequenced in a study of blood T cell repertoires in COVID-19. Using immunoSEQ multiplex PCR, the repertoire was profiled, and TCRdb retains in-frame clones only, with some absent. The sample shows 250,000 to 300,000 clones, roughly 85% of them seen only once. The source material was peripheral blood. The source of these receptors is a man between 50 and 59 years old with active or convalescent COVID-19.

This clone was observed a handful of times. The chain has TRBV7-2 and TRBJ1-3; 8 bases are shared with TRBD1. The V gene's germline CDR1 is SGHTA and CDR2 FQGNSA. CDR3 size: 17 residues. V shed 5 bases and J 4 bases; nucleotides not matched to a gene: 13. CDR3 nucleotides: TGTGCCAGCAGCCCCGGTCCGGGCAGGGGGCACGGAAACACCATATATTTT. It translates to CASSPGPGRGHGNTIYF.

This clone was seen just once. The V call is TRBV7-9, the J call TRBJ2-7; TRBD2 aligns across 13 bases. J lost 6 bases, V lost 4 bases, and 6 bases had no gene match. This CDR3 comprises 15 residues. Germline V gene data show CDR1 as SEHNR and CDR2 as FQNEAQ (reference sequence). This CDR3 reads CASSSGLAGVVEQYF. In nucleotides, the CDR3 is TGTGCCAGCAGCTCTGGACTAGCGGGAGTCGTCGAGCAGTACTTC.

This clone is labeled as medium-sized. The chain employs TRBV4-3 and TRBJ1-5, with D unclear. CDR3 length equals 13 residues. Germline CDR1 LGHNA, CDR2 YSLEER. The V end was cut by 0 bases, the J end by 8 bases, with 8 bases between. CDR3 nucleotides: TGCGCCAGCAGCCAAGACTTTTCGGAGCCCCAGCATTTT. Amino acids: CASSQDFSEPQHF.

V usage is TRBV2 and J usage is TRBJ2-7; perhaps TRBD2 as D (6 bases). V lost 6 bases, J lost 6 bases, and 9 bases lay in between. Germline V gene lookup returns CDR1 SNHLY and CDR2 FYNNEI. This CDR3 spans 11 amino acids. CDR3 region: CASRTRGEQYF. CDR3 in DNA: TGTGCCAGCAGGACTAGGGGCGAGCAGTACTTC.

This chain links TRBV28 with TRBJ2-3; D gene uncertain. Trimming shortened V by 4 bases and J by 2 bases, and 7 bases separated the two germline ends. This CDR3 region has 13 residues. The V gene's germline CDR1 is MDHEN and CDR2 SYDVKM. The CDR3, as DNA: TGTGCCAGCAGTTCGTCCTTCACAGATACGCAGTATTTT. Translation: CASSSSFTDTQYF.

The chain couples TRBV4-1 to TRBJ2-7; D is possibly TRBD2 (5 bases). The ends were cut back, 2 bases at V and 0 bases at J, with 14 bases in the middle. This CDR3 comprises 16 residues. Germline V gene lookup returns CDR1 MGHRA and CDR2 YSYEKL. DNA for the CDR3: TGCGCCAGCAGCCAACTGATGATTGGGAGCTCCTACGAGCAGTACTTC. Encoded protein: CASSQLMIGSSYEQYF.

CDR3 region: CASSPRRVLWDRVVLAERYEQYF. CDR3 bases: TGTGCCAGCTCACCAAGGAGAGTTTTATGGGACAGGGTTGTATTGGCAGAGAGATACGAGCAGTACTTC. This chain links TRBV18 with TRBJ2-7; 9 nucleotides agree with TRBD1. From germline, CDR1 is KGHSH and CDR2 LQKENI. This CDR3 is 23 amino acids long. The V gene end was trimmed by 2 bases and the J gene end by 4 bases; junction bases not matched to a gene: 30. Full variable domain (missing parts from reference TRBV18 and TRBJ2-7): NAGVMQNPRHLVRRRGQEARLRCSPMKGHSHVYWYRQLPEEGLKFMVYLQKENIIDESGMPKERFSAEFPKEGPSILRIQQVVRGDSAAYFCASSPRRVLWDRVVLAERYEQYFGPGTRLTVT.

The chain combines TRBV28 with TRBJ1-1, with D unresolved. The germline gives CDR1 MDHEN, CDR2 SYDVKM. V was trimmed by 1 base and J by 1 base, leaving 7 bases between them. The CDR3 consists of 14 residues. As DNA, the CDR3 is TGTGCCAGCAGTTTATACCCAGAGAACACTGAAGCTTTCTTT. This sequence encodes CASSLYPENTEAFF. Combining the CDR3 with reference TRBV28 and TRBJ1-1 gives the whole variable domain DVKVTQSSRYLVKRTGEKVFLECVQDMDHENMFWYRQDPGLGLRLIYFSYDVKMKEKGDIPEGYSVSREKKERFSLILESASTNQTSMYLCASSLYPENTEAFFGQGTRLTVV.

In this sample, this clone turned up once. The chain recombines TRBV11-2 with TRBJ1-2, with 8 positions matching TRBD1. CDR1 SGHAT and CDR2 FQNNGV come from the germline V gene. The V and J ends lost 5 bases and 3 bases, in that order; junction bases with no gene match: 8. The CDR3 runs 15 residues. The CDR3 nucleotides read TGTGCCAGCAGCCGCTGGACAGGGAAAGACTATGGCTACACCTTC. Its translation: CASSRWTGKDYGYTF.

The chain recombines TRBV19 with TRBJ1-1; D may be TRBD1 (5 bases). V lost 11 bases and J lost 5, with 18 bases in between. Germline V gene sequence: CDR1 LNHDA, CDR2 SQIVND (reference sequence). CDR3 size: 13 residues. DNA of the CDR3: TGTGCCGCACGAAGCGGGGGATGGACTGAAGCTTTCTTT. Its translation: CAARSGGWTEAFF.

V and J are TRBV28 and TRBJ2-3; TRBD1 matches at 9 bases. The germline V gene encodes CDR1 MDHEN and CDR2 SYDVKM. The CDR3 covers 17 residues. V was pared by 2 bases and J by 6 bases, with 12 bases of the junction left unmatched. The CDR3 bases are TGTGCCAGCAGTTTACAAAGGACGGGACAGGGTGGGGATACGCAGTATTTT. It yields the protein CASSLQRTGQGGDTQYF.

The chain carries TRBV10-2 and TRBJ2-1; perhaps TRBD2 as D (6 bases). The CDR3 has 14 residues. Trimming removed 11 bases at V and 4 bases at J, with 18 bases between. Germline CDR1 is WSHSY and CDR2 is SAAADI. CDR3 nucleotide sequence: TGCGCCGGGGGAGGATCGCTACTGTACAATGAGCAGTTCTTC. Encoded protein: CAGGGSLLYNEQFF.

The chain is built from TRBV19 and TRBJ1-5; 8 positions agree with TRBD1. The CDR3 sequence is 16 residues long. In germline, CDR1 is LNHDA, CDR2 SQIVND (reference sequence). Germline trimming cut 3 bases from V and 3 bases from J; bases unmatched to any gene: 7. The CDR3 region is CASSIRTGRNNQPQHF. In DNA, the CDR3 is TGTGCCAGTAGTATTCGGACAGGGAGGAACAATCAGCCCCAGCATTTT.

The chain is built from TRBV4-1 and TRBJ2-1; TRBD2 matches at 14 bases. From germline, CDR1 is MGHRA and CDR2 YSYEKL. The trim removed 2 bases at V and 8 bases at J, leaving 5 bases unmatched. The CDR3 is made up of 16 amino acids. Here the CDR3 DNA reads TGCGCCAGCAGCCAAAGGGGGACTAGCGGGGGCGATGAGCAGTTCTTC. As protein: CASSQRGTSGGDEQFF.

The CDR3 region is CASSPWGTVLGYTF. CDR3 DNA sequence: TGTGCCAGCAGCCCGTGGGGGACAGTACTTGGCTACACCTTC. This chain uses TRBV7-9 with TRBJ1-2; the match to TRBD1 covers 7 bases. The V gene end was trimmed by 5 bases and the J gene end by 7 bases; junction bases not matched to a gene: 10. CDR1 is SEHNR and CDR2 is FQNEAQ in the germline V gene (reference sequence). The CDR3 runs to 14 residues.

The chain links TRBV7-9 to TRBJ1-4; D uncertain. Trimming pared 5 bases from V and 4 bases from J, leaving 23 bases between. Germline loops: CDR1 SEHNR, CDR2 FQNEAQ (reference sequence). The CDR3 length is 18 residues. Here the CDR3 reads CASSRGVLFGGGNEKLFF. CDR3 nucleotides: TGTGCCAGCAGCCGCGGGGTTCTATTTGGAGGAGGTAATGAAAAACTGTTTTTT.

The gene calls are TRBV6-5 and TRBJ2-7, with a possible D match to TRBD1 (6 bases). In germline, CDR1 is MNHEY, CDR2 SVGAGI. Between the trimmed V and J ends, which lost 4 bases and 3 bases, there was a span of 7 bases. CDR3 length equals 12 residues. The CDR3 reads CASSSTGYEQYF. In DNA form, the CDR3 reads TGTGCCAGCAGTTCGACAGGCTACGAGCAGTACTTC.

The chain uses TRBV12-5 and TRBJ1-1; D is undetermined. Trimming took off 6 bases at V and 0 bases at J, with 8 bases between the two ends. The CDR3 covers 13 residues. CDR1 LGHNT and CDR2 FRNRAP come from the germline V gene. DNA for the CDR3: TGTGCTAGTGGGACAACCTTGAACACTGAAGCTTTCTTT. As protein: CASGTTLNTEAFF.

V and J are TRBV7-9 and TRBJ1-1; D not certain. The CDR3 is 14 residues long. The germline V gene encodes CDR1 SEHNR and CDR2 FQNEAQ (reference sequence). V was trimmed by 4 bases and J by 1 base, leaving 10 bases between them. CDR3 coding DNA: TGTGCCAGCAGCTCGCTTCCAGGGAACACTGAAGCTTTCTTT. Translating gives CASSSLPGNTEAFF.

There are a few counts of this clone. The rearrangement uses TRBV6-5 and TRBJ2-1; a weak D match, TRBD2 (7 bases). With 6 bases removed from V and 2 bases from J, the gap between germline ends came to 11 bases. CDR1 and CDR2 (germline): MNHEY, SVGAGI. The length of the CDR3 is 14 residues. The CDR3 spells CASRGRGAYNEQFF. CDR3 DNA: TGTGCCAGCAGAGGGAGGGGGGCCTACAATGAGCAGTTCTTC.

The CDR3 DNA reads TGTGCCTGGAGTGTGTCAGGTGACGAGCAGTACTTC. Translation: CAWSVSGDEQYF. The gene calls are TRBV30 and TRBJ2-7, with no clear D. The V end lost 0 bases, the J end lost 5 bases, and 8 bases lay between the germline ends. The CDR3 loop spans 12 amino acids. Germline V gives CDR1 GTSNPN, CDR2 SVGIG (reference sequence). Together with reference TRBV30 and TRBJ2-7, the CDR3 gives the full variable domain: SQTIHQWPATLVQPVGSPLSLECTVEGTSNPNLYWYRQAAGRGLQLLFYSVGIGQISSEVPQNLSASRPQDRQFILSSKKLLLSDSGFYLCAWSVSGDEQYFGPGTRLTVT.

In the case of this clone: The sample contains more than one DNA sequence encoding this CDR3. The chain carries TRBV11-2 and TRBJ2-7; D ambiguous. V was clipped by 1 base and J by 4 bases, with 5 bases between them. The germline V gene has CDR1 SGHAT and CDR2 FQNNGV. This CDR3 is built from 12 residues. The CDR3 DNA is TGTGCCAGCAGCTTAGGAGCTTACGAGCAGTACTTC. Translating it yields CASSLGAYEQYF.

V usage is TRBV19 and J usage is TRBJ2-5; a possible D gene is TRBD1 (6 bases). Judging by the DNA end, TRBJ2-7 fits better; the J call may be wrong. CDR1 and CDR2 from the germline V gene are LNHDA and SQIVND (reference sequence). The CDR3 runs 11 residues. CDR3 protein: CASSRGYEQYF. The CDR3, as DNA: TGTGCCAGTAGCAGGGGATACGAGCAGTACTTC.

The chain has TRBV6-2 or TRBV6-3 and TRBJ1-5; D unresolved. Germline V lookup: CDR1 MNHEY, CDR2 SVGEGT. CDR3 length: 16 amino acids. V lost 2 bases, J lost 0 bases, and 11 bases lay in between. The CDR3 loop reads CASSYGGLPSNQPQHF. For the CDR3, the DNA is TGTGCCAGCAGTTACGGAGGGTTACCTAGCAATCAGCCCCAGCATTTT.

The rearrangement joins TRBV27 to TRBJ2-1; 10 bases align to TRBD2. CDR3 size: 17 residues. CDR1 MNHEY and CDR2 SMNVEV come from the germline V gene (reference sequence). Trimming cost V 1 base and J 4 bases; bases outside gene matches: 7. CDR3 sequence: CASSLYRTSGGYNEQFF. For the CDR3, the DNA is TGTGCCAGCAGTTTATACCGGACTAGCGGAGGTTACAATGAGCAGTTCTTC.

The CDR3 is CASSFQLAGLNEQFF. CDR3 nucleotide sequence: TGTGCCAGCAGCTTTCAACTAGCGGGCTTAAATGAGCAGTTCTTC. This chain connects TRBV7-8 to TRBJ2-1, with 9 bases matching TRBD2. This CDR3 is built from 15 residues. Germline CDR1 SGHVS, CDR2 FQNEAQ. The V gene end was trimmed by 3 bases and the J gene end by 7 bases; junction bases not matched to a gene: 7.

This rearrangement joins TRBV6-6 to TRBJ2-1; 9 nucleotides line up with TRBD1. Germline CDR1 and CDR2: MNHNY and SVGAGI (reference sequence). This CDR3 comprises 14 residues. The junction had 9 bases not matched to a gene; V was cut back by 6 bases and J by 9 bases. The chain's CDR3 is CASSPGQGNGEQFF. In nucleotides, the CDR3 is TGTGCCAGCAGCCCGGGACAGGGCAATGGTGAGCAGTTCTTC.

This chain connects TRBV10-2 to TRBJ2-1, with no clear D. Per germline, CDR1 WSHSY and CDR2 SAAADI. Trimming took off 7 bases at V and 5 bases at J, with 15 bases between the two ends. CDR3 length: 14 amino acids. The CDR3 protein is CASNRDTPNNEQFF. The CDR3 DNA sequence: TGCGCCAGCAATCGCGACACCCCTAACAATGAGCAGTTCTTC.

The rearrangement uses TRBV5-8 and TRBJ2-3; 7 nucleotides line up with TRBD2. The trim removed 3 bases at V and 0 bases at J, leaving 16 bases unmatched. The germline gives CDR1 SGHTS, CDR2 YDEGEE. This CDR3 has 19 residues. This CDR3 is CASSSPLTLSGSSTDTQYF. CDR3 DNA: TGTGCCAGCAGCTCACCTTTGACCCTTAGCGGGTCTAGCACAGATACGCAGTATTTT.

DNA for the CDR3: TGCGCCAGCAGTTTAAGCGGGAGAGCCTATAACCAAGAGACCCAGTACTTC. It encodes CASSLSGRAYNQETQYF. V is TRBV5-1 and J is TRBJ2-5, with TRBD2 identical over 8 bases. CDR1 and CDR2 (germline): SGHRS, YFSETQ. This CDR3 comprises 17 residues. The ends lost 5 bases at V and 0 bases at J; junction bases unmatched: 12.

V usage is TRBV4-1 and J usage is TRBJ2-2; no reliable D call. This CDR3 has 15 residues. Germline V gene lookup returns CDR1 MGHRA and CDR2 YSYEKL. The V end was cut by 0 bases, the J end by 0 bases, with 5 bases between. DNA for the CDR3: TGCGCCAGCAGCCAAGAGCCAGCGAACACCGGGGAGCTGTTTTTT. Translating gives CASSQEPANTGELFF.